This is a list of T cell receptor beta chains from one sample in a study of blood T cells in healthy people across ages. One entry per CDR3 protein results from TCRdb running MiXCR on the 5' RACE reads. The table includes 1.6 million or so distinct CDR3 sequences, around 36% detected once. The sequencing sample was made of blood. Receptors originate from a woman in her 30s in good health. Both conserved end residues are part of each CDR3. D genes are given only for firm matches. Rows give clone size only sometimes, using once, few, many, or a class for an expanded clone.

j_gene: TRBJ2-1; v_gene: TRBV4-1; abundance: many; d_gene: NA; CDR3nt: TGCGCCAGCAGCCAAGAGGGGGGGGCCGAGCAGTTCTTC; CDR3aa: CASSQEGGAEQFF
j_gene: TRBJ2-1; v_gene: TRBV2; abundance: NA; d_gene: TRBD2; CDR3nt: TGTGCCAGCAACCGGGACTATTCTAATGAGCAGTTCTTC; CDR3aa: CASNRDYSNEQFF
j_gene: TRBJ2-3; v_gene: TRBV28; abundance: NA; d_gene: NA; CDR3nt: TGTGCCACCGAAGATACCACAGATACGCAGTATTTT; CDR3aa: CATEDTTDTQYF
j_gene: TRBJ1-1; v_gene: TRBV27; abundance: NA; d_gene: NA; CDR3nt: TGTGCCAGCAGCCACCGCGGGAGCACTGAAGCTTTCTTT; CDR3aa: CASSHRGSTEAFF
j_gene: TRBJ2-7; v_gene: TRBV7-2; abundance: NA; d_gene: NA; CDR3nt: TGTGCCAGCAGCAAAGGAGAGGGCCCCTACGAGCAGTACTTC; CDR3aa: CASSKGEGPYEQYF
j_gene: TRBJ1-5; v_gene: TRBV4-1; abundance: NA; d_gene: TRBD1; CDR3nt: TGCGCCAGCAGCCCGGGGACAGGGCGGCCCCAGCATTTT; CDR3aa: CASSPGTGRPQHF
j_gene: TRBJ2-1; v_gene: TRBV7-9; abundance: NA; d_gene: TRBD2; CDR3nt: TGTGCCAGCAACTCTAGCGGGGTCGACAATGAGCAGTTCTTC; CDR3aa: CASNSSGVDNEQFF
j_gene: TRBJ1-5; v_gene: TRBV4-1; abundance: NA; d_gene: NA; CDR3nt: TGCGCCAGCAGCCAAGATGCCCAGGGGAAGGATCAGCCCCAGCATTTT; CDR3aa: CASSQDAQGKDQPQHF
j_gene: TRBJ2-7; v_gene: TRBV4-1; abundance: few; d_gene: NA; CDR3nt: TGCGCCAGCAGCCAACGGGACGCGAGCTCCTACGAGCAGTACTTC; CDR3aa: CASSQRDASSYEQYF
j_gene: TRBJ2-1; v_gene: TRBV11-2; abundance: NA; d_gene: NA; CDR3nt: TGTGCCAGCAGCCCGGCCGCGGGCAATGAGCAGTTCTTC; CDR3aa: CASSPAAGNEQFF
j_gene: TRBJ2-3; v_gene: TRBV7-9; abundance: NA; d_gene: TRBD2; CDR3nt: TGTGCCAGCAGCTCATTCTTGGGACTAGCCGCTCGTACGCAGTATTTT; CDR3aa: CASSSFLGLAARTQYF
j_gene: TRBJ2-4; v_gene: TRBV20-1; abundance: NA; d_gene: TRBD1; CDR3nt: TGCAGTGCTAGAGGGACAGGACTTCCCTACGTGCAGTACTTC; CDR3aa: CSARGTGLPYVQYF
j_gene: TRBJ1-1; v_gene: TRBV4-1; abundance: NA; d_gene: NA; CDR3nt: TGCGCCAGCAGCCTACACACCGGGACGGAGGCTTTCTTT; CDR3aa: CASSLHTGTEAFF
j_gene: TRBJ2-7; v_gene: TRBV20-1; abundance: few; d_gene: NA; CDR3nt: TGCAGTGTTACAGTACAATCTCCCTACGAGCAGTACTTC; CDR3aa: CSVTVQSPYEQYF
j_gene: TRBJ2-5; v_gene: TRBV27; abundance: NA; d_gene: NA; CDR3nt: TGTGCCAGCAGTTCCTCAGGGATCGTGCAGTACTTC; CDR3aa: CASSSSGIVQYF
j_gene: TRBJ2-7; v_gene: TRBV5-1; abundance: NA; d_gene: NA; CDR3nt: TGCGCCAGCAGCTCCATACAGGGTTCCTCCTACGAGCAGTACTTC; CDR3aa: CASSSIQGSSYEQYF
j_gene: TRBJ1-2; v_gene: TRBV29-1; abundance: NA; d_gene: NA; CDR3nt: TGCAGCGGCTCGGAGGCCGCTACTGGCTACACCTTC; CDR3aa: CSGSEAATGYTF
j_gene: TRBJ2-3; v_gene: TRBV29-1; abundance: NA; d_gene: NA; CDR3nt: TGCAGCGTTGATTTACAGGGCACAGATACGCAGTATTTT; CDR3aa: CSVDLQGTDTQYF
j_gene: TRBJ2-7; v_gene: TRBV20-1; abundance: many; d_gene: NA; CDR3nt: TGCAGTGCTAAAAGCGAGGCCTACGAGCAGTACTTC; CDR3aa: CSAKSEAYEQYF
j_gene: TRBJ1-1; v_gene: TRBV29-1; abundance: few; d_gene: NA; CDR3nt: TGCAGCGTTGAAGATCCAGGTGAAGCTTTCTTT; CDR3aa: CSVEDPGEAFF
j_gene: TRBJ2-3; v_gene: TRBV3-1; abundance: NA; d_gene: NA; CDR3nt: TGTGCCAGCAGCCAAGTCCCTCTAGCGCCTTTCACAGATACGCAGTATTTT; CDR3aa: CASSQVPLAPFTDTQYF